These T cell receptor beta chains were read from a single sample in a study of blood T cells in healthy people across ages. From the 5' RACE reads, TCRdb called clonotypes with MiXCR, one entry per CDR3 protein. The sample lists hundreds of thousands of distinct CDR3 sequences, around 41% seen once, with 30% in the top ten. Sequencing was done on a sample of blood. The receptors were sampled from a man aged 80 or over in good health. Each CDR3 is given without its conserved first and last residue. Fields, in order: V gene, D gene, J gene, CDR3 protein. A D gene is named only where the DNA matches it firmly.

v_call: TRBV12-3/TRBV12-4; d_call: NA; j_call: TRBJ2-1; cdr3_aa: ASTQTGFDEQF
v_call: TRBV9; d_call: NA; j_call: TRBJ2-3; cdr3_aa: ASSVATPVRGPPNTQY
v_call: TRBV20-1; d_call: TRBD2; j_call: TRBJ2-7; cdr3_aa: SALLAEPYEQY
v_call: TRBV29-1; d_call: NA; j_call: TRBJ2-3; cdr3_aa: SVEVEPSDTQY
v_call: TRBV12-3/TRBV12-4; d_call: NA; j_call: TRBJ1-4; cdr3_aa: ASKKRTGNEKLF
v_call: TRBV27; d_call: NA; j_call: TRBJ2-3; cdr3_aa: ASSRSGEDTQY
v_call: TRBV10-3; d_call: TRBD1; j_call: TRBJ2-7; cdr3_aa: AIRPTGALFEQY
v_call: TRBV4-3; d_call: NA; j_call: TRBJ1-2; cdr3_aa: VSSQVRGKDGYT
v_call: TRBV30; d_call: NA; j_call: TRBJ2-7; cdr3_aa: AWSSGNVGYEQY
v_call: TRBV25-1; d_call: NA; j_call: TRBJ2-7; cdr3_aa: ASSDRSLLGQY
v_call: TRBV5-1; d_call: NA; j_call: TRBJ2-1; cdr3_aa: ASSWAEPGDNEQF
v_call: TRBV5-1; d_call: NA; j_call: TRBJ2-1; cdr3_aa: ASSLAVDGGNEQF